This TCR beta chain originates from a study of a mutant IDH1 vaccine in newly diagnosed glioma. Trimming pared 4 bases from V and 1 base from J, leaving 11 bases between. This CDR3 is 14 amino acids long. Germline loops: CDR1 SGHRS, CDR2 YFSETQ. Produced via immunoSEQ multiplex PCR; TCRdb's table is partial and in-frame only. The table has about 54,000 clones, roughly nine tenths seen once; the top ten hold roughly 1.5%. Notes on this clone: The antigen is unknown.

Time point specified: week 35, safety follow-up. Mutant IDH1 20-mer peptide, at 300 ug, made up each vaccine dose, with topical imiquimod. The rearrangement uses TRBV5-1 and TRBJ1-2, with D perhaps TRBD1 (5 bases). The sequencing here drew on PBMCs, taken from a glioma patient whose treatment included an IDH1 peptide vaccine. The clonotype comes from a man in his forties with glioma. The CDR3 reads CASSRSQGNYGYTF. CDR3 DNA sequence: TGCGCCAGCAGCCGAAGTCAGGGTAACTATGGCTACACCTTC.